This T cell receptor beta chain is drawn from a study of cytomegalovirus exposure and HLA in healthy donors. Findings and limits, study-wide: Specificity for CMV antigens was confirmed in vitro for three of the CMV-associated chains.

TCRdb's copy holds only in-frame clones and misses some; the assay was immunoSEQ multiplex PCR. The data show over 150,000 clones, 85% to 90% seen once. The CDR3 has 16 residues. Germline V gene lookup returns CDR1 LNHNV and CDR2 YYDKDF (reference sequence). Deletions cut 5 bases from V and 7 bases from J, with 23 bases between. This clone showed up just once. Its antigen is undetermined. The chain links TRBV15 to TRBJ2-5, with D perhaps matching TRBD2 (5 bases). Material: PBMCs. This clonotype was sampled from a human donor in good health. The CDR3, as DNA: TGTGCCACCAGCCCTCGGGGTGGGGTGGGTGATGTGACCCAGTACTTC. This translates into CATSPRGGVGDVTQYF. Drawing the rest from reference TRBV15 and TRBJ2-5, the complete variable domain is DAMVIQNPRYQVTQFGKPVTLSCSQTLNHNVMYWYQQKSSQAPKLLFHYYDKDFNNEADTPDNFQSRRPNTSFCFLDIRSPGLGDTAMYLCATSPRGGVGDVTQYFGPGTRLLVL.